Below are 23 T cell receptor beta chains sequenced from a single sample in a study of cytomegalovirus exposure and HLA in healthy donors. Primers for the PCR totalled 60 Vbeta and 13 Jbeta. Profiled with immunoSEQ multiplex PCR; TCRdb holds only in-frame clones, not every one. The repertoire table contains tens of thousands of clones. The sequencing sample was made of PBMCs. These receptors all come from a man aged 45-60 years in good health and CMV-seropositive.

This chain connects TRBV19 to TRBJ2-7, with 9 positions matching TRBD1. This CDR3 region has 16 residues. Germline V gene data show CDR1 as LNHDA and CDR2 as SQIVND (reference sequence). V dropped 5 bases and J dropped 3; count of bases not matched to a gene: 11. The CDR3 loop reads CASSRDSGQGGYEQYF. The CDR3 region has the DNA TGTGCCAGTAGTCGCGACTCGGGACAGGGTGGCTACGAGCAGTACTTC.

The chain couples TRBV5-1 to TRBJ1-1, with TRBD1 matching 7 bases. Unmatched junction bases numbered 8, after V lost 0 bases and J lost 0 bases. Germline CDR1 is SGHRS and CDR2 is YFSETQ. This CDR3 is 17 amino acids long. The CDR3 region has the DNA TGCGCCAGCAGCTTGGGAGGGACAGCAAACCTGAACACTGAAGCTTTCTTT. This sequence encodes CASSLGGTANLNTEAFF.

The chain is built from TRBV28 and TRBJ2-5; TRBD2 matches 7 bases. Judging by the DNA end, TRBJ2-7 fits better; the J call may be wrong. In germline, CDR1 is MDHEN, CDR2 SYDVKM. The CDR3 is 13 amino acids. The CDR3 region has the DNA TGTGCCAGCAAGCGGGACGGAGCCTACGAGCAGTACTTC. It is translated as CASKRDGAYEQYF.

This sequence joins TRBV30 and TRBJ2-3; perhaps TRBD1 as D (6 bases). Germline-derived CDR1 and CDR2 are GTSNPN and SVGIG (reference sequence). The CDR3 length is 15 residues. The V gene lost 0 bases and the J gene lost 4 bases, with 14 bases spanning the gap. CDR3 bases: TGTGCCTGGAGTGTAGGGGGAGCCGTGGCAGATACGCAGTATTTT. Residues: CAWSVGGAVADTQYF.

V is TRBV5-6 and J is TRBJ2-5; D gene ambiguous. V gave up 4 bases and J gave up 1 base, with 17 bases separating them. CDR3 size: 16 residues. The germline V gene encodes CDR1 SGHDT and CDR2 YYEEEE. CDR3: CASSRSSLSFQETQYF. CDR3 nucleotide sequence: TGTGCCAGCAGCCGGAGCTCTCTTTCATTCCAAGAGACCCAGTACTTC. Full variable domain (rest looked up from reference TRBV5-6 and TRBJ2-5): DAGVTQSPTHLIKTRGQQVTLRCSPKSGHDTVSWYQQALGQGPQFIFQYYEEEERQRGNFPDRFSGHQFPNYSSELNVNALLLGDSALYLCASSRSSLSFQETQYFGPGTRLLVL.

J is TRBJ2-5 and V is TRBV18, with a possible D match to TRBD2 (5 bases). Per germline, CDR1 KGHSH and CDR2 LQKENI. V was pared by 3 bases and J by 3 bases, with 14 bases between. This CDR3 has 15 amino acids. DNA of the CDR3: TGTGCCAGCTCACCGATCCGAGCAGCGGAAGAGACCCAGTACTTC. Its translation: CASSPIRAAEETQYF.

The V call is TRBV7-2, the J call TRBJ2-1; 7 positions match TRBD2. The CDR3 length is 15 residues. The germline V gene encodes CDR1 SGHTA and CDR2 FQGNSA. V lost 2 bases, J lost 6 bases, and 7 bases stayed unmatched. CDR3: CASSLLAGVGNEQFF. In DNA, the CDR3 is TGTGCCAGCAGCTTACTGGCGGGAGTAGGCAATGAGCAGTTCTTC.

This chain links TRBV7-9 with TRBJ2-6; D might be TRBD1 (6 bases). The CDR3 consists of 19 residues. Germline-derived CDR1 and CDR2 are SEHNR and FQNEAQ (reference sequence). V was shortened by 5 bases and J by 2 bases, with 22 bases between the two germline ends. As DNA, the CDR3 is TGTGCCAGCAGCCACAGGCAGGGGCCCGAGGGAACTGGGGCCAACGTCCTGACTTTC. This codes for CASSHRQGPEGTGANVLTF.

V usage is TRBV5-6 and J usage is TRBJ1-1; D gene unclear. The V end lost 8 bases, the J end lost 0 bases, and 17 bases lay between the germline ends. The germline gives CDR1 SGHDT, CDR2 YYEEEE. The length of the CDR3 is 15 residues. The CDR3 region is CASAYSGVMNTEAFF. CDR3 in DNA: TGTGCCAGTGCCTACTCCGGTGTTATGAACACTGAAGCTTTCTTT.

This rearrangement joins TRBV5-1 to TRBJ1-4; weak D call: TRBD1 (5 bases). This CDR3 comprises 14 residues. Germline V gene data show CDR1 as SGHRS and CDR2 as YFSETQ. Deletions cut 6 bases from V and 4 bases from J, with 13 bases between. CDR3 protein: CASTRQGINEKLFF. CDR3 sequence (DNA): TGCGCCAGCACACGGCAGGGCATTAATGAAAAACTGTTTTTT. The complete variable domain, with remaining parts taken from reference TRBV5-1 and TRBJ1-4, reads KAGVTQTPRYLIKTRGQQVTLSCSPISGHRSVSWYQQTPGQGLQFLFEYFSETQRNKGNFPGRFSGRQFSNSRSEMNVSTLELGDSALYLCASTRQGINEKLFFGSGTQLSVL.

This chain links TRBV5-4 with TRBJ2-3; weak D call: TRBD1 (5 bases). V was shortened by 4 bases and J by 1 base, with 10 bases between the two germline ends. The CDR3 contains 14 residues. CDR1 SGHNT and CDR2 YYREEE come from the germline V gene (reference sequence). The CDR3 spells CASSARAGTDTQYF. The DNA for the CDR3 is TGTGCCAGCAGCGCCAGGGCGGGCACAGATACGCAGTATTTT.

This chain links TRBV2 with TRBJ1-2; TRBD1 might be the D (6 bases). The V gene's germline CDR1 is SNHLY and CDR2 FYNNEI. This CDR3 contains 15 residues. The V end lost 2 bases, the J end lost 5 bases, and 15 bases lay between the germline ends. Written as DNA, the CDR3 is TGTGCCAGCAGTGAAATGGGGGGGCTCTCGTATGGCTACACCTTC. Translated, it gives CASSEMGGLSYGYTF.

The rearrangement joins TRBV10-3 to TRBJ1-2; possibly TRBD1 for D (5 bases). The germline V and J ends were trimmed by 4 bases and 3 bases, with 12 bases remaining between them. The length of the CDR3 is 14 residues. Germline CDR1 is ENHRY and CDR2 is SYGVKD. The DNA for the CDR3 is TGTGCCATCAGTGGATTAGGGGTGGACTATGGCTACACCTTC. Translated, it gives CAISGLGVDYGYTF.

The chain uses TRBV18 and TRBJ1-1, with D possibly matching TRBD1 (5 bases). Germline V lookup: CDR1 KGHSH, CDR2 LQKENI. This CDR3 is 14 amino acids long. Trimming pared 7 bases from V and 3 bases from J, leaving 15 bases between. This CDR3 is CASLADRGYTEAFF. CDR3 sequence (DNA): TGTGCCAGCTTAGCCGACCGGGGGTACACTGAAGCTTTCTTT.

The chain is built from TRBV10-3 and TRBJ2-7; 8 bases match TRBD2. Trimming took 8 bases from V and 4 from J; bases not matched to a gene: 7. There are 13 residues in the CDR3. Germline V gene data show CDR1 as ENHRY and CDR2 as SYGVKD. Here the CDR3 reads CAIGSGGLYEQYV. CDR3 nucleotides: TGTGCCATCGGCTCGGGGGGGCTGTACGAGCAGTACGTC.

The V gene is TRBV7-8, the J gene TRBJ1-2, with TRBD1 matching 12 bases. Trimming took 1 base from V and 4 from J; bases not matched to a gene: 7. Germline V gives CDR1 SGHVS, CDR2 FQNEAQ. CDR3 length: 17 residues. For the CDR3, the DNA is TGTGCCAGCAGCTTAGAGGGACAGGGGGCCCCACTCTATGGCTACACCTTC. This gives the protein CASSLEGQGAPLYGYTF.

The chain recombines TRBV11-2 with TRBJ2-7, with D perhaps TRBD2 (5 bases). Germline CDR1 and CDR2: SGHAT and FQNNGV. This CDR3 is 14 amino acids long. V dropped 0 bases and J dropped 4 bases, with 10 bases sitting between them. DNA for the CDR3: TGTGCCAGCAGCTTAGAGATGACGGGGTACGAGCAGTACGTC. Translating gives CASSLEMTGYEQYV.

The genes are TRBV5-6 and TRBJ1-2; D is ambiguous. CDR3 length equals 14 residues. Germline CDR1 SGHDT, CDR2 YYEEEE. The V gene lost 4 bases and the J gene lost 2 bases, with 12 bases spanning the gap. CDR3 in amino acids: CASSPRGGNYGYTF. The CDR3 DNA reads TGTGCCAGCAGCCCACGGGGAGGGAACTATGGCTACACCTTC.

The chain couples TRBV9 to TRBJ2-7, with 12 nucleotides matching TRBD2. The CDR3 is made up of 14 amino acids. Germline CDR1 and CDR2: SGDLS and YYNGEE. The junction had 0 bases not matched to a gene; V was cut back by 2 bases and J by 3 bases. The CDR3 here is CASSVTSGSYEQYF. Here the CDR3 DNA reads TGTGCCAGCAGCGTGACTAGCGGGAGCTACGAGCAGTACTTC.

This rearrangement joins TRBV5-6 to TRBJ2-3, with 11 bases lining up with TRBD2. Trimming removed 4 bases from V and 2 bases from J; junction bases left unmatched: 9. CDR1 is SGHDT, CDR2 YYEEEE, per germline. The CDR3 consists of 17 residues. CDR3 sequence: CASSNGLAGVDTDTQYF. The DNA for the CDR3 is TGTGCCAGCAGCAACGGACTAGCGGGTGTAGACACAGATACGCAGTATTTT.

J is TRBJ2-1 and V is TRBV9; 8 nucleotides align to TRBD1. The CDR3 loop spans 15 amino acids. Trimming at V came to 3 bases and at J to 6 bases, leaving 8 bases not matched to a gene. CDR1 and CDR2 (germline): SGDLS, YYNGEE. The DNA of the CDR3 is TGTGCCAGCAGCGCTGAGGGGGACAGGACCAATGAGCAGTTCTTC. It specifies CASSAEGDRTNEQFF. Full variable domain (outside the CDR3, taken from reference TRBV9 and TRBJ2-1): DSGVTQTPKHLITATGQRVTLRCSPRSGDLSVYWYQQSLDQGLQFLIQYYNGEERAKGNILERFSAQQFPDLHSELNLSSLELGDSALYFCASSAEGDRTNEQFFGPGTRLTVL.

V usage is TRBV5-1 and J usage is TRBJ2-1, with TRBD2 matching 15 bases. With V trimmed by 3 bases and J by 1 base, 2 bases remained unmatched. Germline CDR1 reads SGHRS; CDR2 reads YFSETQ. The CDR3 has 17 amino acids. In DNA form, the CDR3 reads TGCGCCAGCAGCTCGGGACTAGCGGGAGGATCCTACAATGAGCAGTTCTTC. Translating it yields CASSSGLAGGSYNEQFF.

The chain employs TRBV6-6 and TRBJ2-7; D possibly corresponds to TRBD2 (6 bases). Trimming took off 6 bases at V and 1 base at J, with 19 bases between the two ends. CDR3 length: 16 amino acids. From germline, CDR1 is MNHNY and CDR2 SVGAGI (reference sequence). Here the CDR3 reads CASRGLGGEGSYEQYV. DNA for the CDR3: TGTGCCAGCAGGGGTTTGGGGGGAGAAGGATCCTACGAGCAGTACGTC.